The clone carrying this T cell receptor beta chain appeared many times. The source material, RNA transcripts, was used to amplify TCR beta CDR3 regions. First-round RT-PCR targeting the TCR CDR3 was performed with the HTBI primer set. TCRdb re-analysed the multiplex PCR reads in MiXCR, keeping a single row per CDR3 protein. The table records about 380,000 distinct CDR3 sequences, approximately 13% of them present only once. The data belong to a study of T cells in Graves' hyperthyroidism and ophthalmopathy. Patients aged 18 to 65 had newly diagnosed hyperthyroidism lasting under 2 months. What was sequenced was blood. The sequence was obtained from a woman in her fifties or sixties with Graves' hyperthyroidism.

The CDR3 region has the DNA TGCGCCAGCAGCACCCCGGGACTAGTAGAGACCCAGTACTTC. It codes for CASSTPGLVETQYF. The chain is built from TRBV5-1 and TRBJ2-5, with 8 nucleotides matching TRBD2. The germline V gene encodes CDR1 SGHRS and CDR2 YFSETQ. J lost 4 bases, V lost 4 bases, and 6 bases had no gene match. The CDR3 covers 14 residues.